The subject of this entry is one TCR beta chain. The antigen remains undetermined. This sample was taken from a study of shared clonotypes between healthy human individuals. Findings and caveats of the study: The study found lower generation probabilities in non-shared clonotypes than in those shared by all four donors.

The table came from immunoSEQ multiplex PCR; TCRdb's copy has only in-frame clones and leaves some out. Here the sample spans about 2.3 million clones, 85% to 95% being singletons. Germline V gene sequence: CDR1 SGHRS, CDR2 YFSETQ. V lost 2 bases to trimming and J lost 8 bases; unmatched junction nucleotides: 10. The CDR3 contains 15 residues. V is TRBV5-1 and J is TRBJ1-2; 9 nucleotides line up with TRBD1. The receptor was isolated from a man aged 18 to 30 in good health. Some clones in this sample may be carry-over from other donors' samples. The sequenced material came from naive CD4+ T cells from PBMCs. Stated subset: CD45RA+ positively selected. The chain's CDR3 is CASSFAGTGREGYTF. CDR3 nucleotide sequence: TGCGCCAGCAGCTTCGCCGGGACAGGGAGAGAAGGCTACACCTTC.